A single sample is the source of the 10 T cell receptor beta chains below, sequenced in a study of CD8 T cells in Susac syndrome. With random hexamers, reverse transcription was performed on about 0.5 to 1 ug of RNA. Using its own MiXCR run on the immunoSEQ multiplex PCR reads, TCRdb lists one record per CDR3 protein. Here the sample spans tens of thousands of distinct CDR3 sequences, over 85% being singletons. The sample comprised CD8+ T cells from PBMCs. These receptors were obtained from a human donor in good health.

The chain has TRBV2 and TRBJ1-1; 7 nucleotides match TRBD1. Germline V gene data show CDR1 as SNHLY and CDR2 as FYNNEI. This CDR3 is 16 amino acids long. V dropped 1 base and J dropped 1; count of bases not matched to a gene: 6. The CDR3 DNA follows: TGTGCCAGCAGTGAAGAAGGGACAGATAAGAACACTGAAGCTTTCTTT. It is translated as CASSEEGTDKNTEAFF.

This clonotype appeared a single time. The chain carries TRBV20-1 and TRBJ2-4; tentatively, D is TRBD2 (5 bases). V lost 6 bases and J lost 6, with 18 bases in between. Per germline, CDR1 DFQATT and CDR2 SNEGSKA (reference sequence). The CDR3 contains 14 residues. CDR3 protein: CSADAGSPANIQYF. CDR3 coding DNA: TGCAGTGCCGATGCTGGGAGCCCGGCAAACATTCAGTACTTC.

This chain connects TRBV27 to TRBJ2-3; 9 nucleotides match TRBD2. V dropped 2 bases and J dropped 1; count of bases not matched to a gene: 4. Germline values: CDR1 MNHEY, CDR2 SMNVEV (reference sequence). The CDR3 covers 16 residues. The CDR3 loop reads CASSLPTSGGTDTQYF. The DNA of the CDR3 is TGTGCCAGCAGTTTACCGACTAGCGGAGGCACAGATACGCAGTATTTT.

V and J are TRBV12-3 or TRBV12-4 and TRBJ1-2, with D unresolved. Trimming left V 1 base short and J 10 bases short, with 7 bases between. CDR3 length: 11 residues. The CDR3 DNA sequence: TGTGCCAGCAGTTTAGGGCGGTTCTACACCTTC. It encodes CASSLGRFYTF.

The gene calls are TRBV5-4 and TRBJ2-1; the D is unclear. V was pared by 0 bases and J by 0 bases, with 10 bases between. The CDR3 spans 16 residues. CDR1 is SGHNT, CDR2 YYREEE, per germline (reference sequence). CDR3 bases: TGTGCCAGCAGCTTGGGGTCCGCGAGCTCCTACAATGAGCAGTTCTTC. Protein: CASSLGSASSYNEQFF.

The V and J genes are TRBV13 and TRBJ2-7; TRBD2 matches at 10 bases. With V trimmed by 5 bases and J by 0 bases, 7 bases remained unmatched. This CDR3 has 16 amino acids. Germline CDR1 reads PRHDT; CDR2 reads FYEKMQ (reference sequence). Here the CDR3 DNA reads TGTGCCAGCAGCAAGAGAGCGGGAGGGGTCTCCTACGAGCAGTACTTC. Translating gives CASSKRAGGVSYEQYF. The full variable domain, rest sourced from reference TRBV13 and TRBJ2-7, is AAGVIQSPRHLIKEKRETATLKCYPIPRHDTVYWYQQGPGQDPQFLISFYEKMQSDKGSIPDRFSAQQFSDYHSELNMSSLELGDSALYFCASSKRAGGVSYEQYFGPGTRLTVT.

The V call is TRBV7-9, the J call TRBJ2-7; D gene ambiguous. The CDR3 is made up of 16 amino acids. Germline values: CDR1 SEHNR, CDR2 FQNEAQ (reference sequence). V shed 5 bases and J shed 5 bases, with 22 bases lying between them. The CDR3 DNA reads as TGTGCCAGCAGCCCACCGACCCTGGGTCTTTTAGACGAGCAGTACTTC. This translates into CASSPPTLGLLDEQYF.

The CDR3 DNA follows: TGTGCCAGCAGCGGTATAGACACCTTTCATTCCTACGAGCAGTACTTC. Encoded protein: CASSGIDTFHSYEQYF. The V gene is TRBV5-4, the J gene TRBJ2-7; D uncertain. Trimming took 4 bases from V and 1 from J, leaving 18 bases between them. Per the germline V gene, CDR1 is SGHNT and CDR2 is YYREEE (reference sequence). The CDR3 extends over 16 amino acids.

The gene calls are TRBV4-2 and TRBJ2-2, with TRBD2 matching over 7 bases. This CDR3 has 18 residues. CDR1 LGHNA and CDR2 YNFKEQ come from the germline V gene. V shed 1 base, J shed 4 bases, and the junction held 12 bases outside the gene matches. The CDR3 DNA follows: TGTGCCAGCAGCCAAGGCCTAGCGGAGCCAGACGGCACCGGGGAGCTGTTTTTT. Encoded protein: CASSQGLAEPDGTGELFF.

V usage is TRBV27 and J usage is TRBJ2-2; D is tentatively TRBD1 or TRBD2 (6 bases each). The germline V and J ends were trimmed by 7 bases and 11 bases, with 11 bases remaining between them. Germline assignment: CDR1 MNHEY and CDR2 SMNVEV (reference sequence). This CDR3 comprises 11 residues. The CDR3 nucleotides read TGTGCCAGCAAATGGGGGGCCGAGCTGTTTTTT. Its protein product is CASKWGAELFF.